This section outlines one T cell receptor beta chain sequence together with its context. One end of the junction is discordant with germline, which a read error may explain. Germline CDR1 is SGHVS and CDR2 is FNYEAQ. This CDR3 is built from 17 residues. RNA was extracted with the RNeasy kit, and a quantity of 0.5 to 1 ug was reverse transcribed using random hexamers. A multiplex approach, immunoSEQ multiplex PCR, amplified TCR beta CDR3 across 54 Vbeta and 13 Jbeta. From the immunoSEQ multiplex PCR reads, TCRdb called clonotypes with MiXCR, one entry per CDR3 protein. This sample yields about 300,000 distinct CDR3 sequences, of which approximately 85% are seen a single time; around 0.2% belongs to the top ten. This specimen comes from a study of CD8 T cells in Susac syndrome.

This rearrangement joins TRBV7-6 to TRBJ1-5, with 9 bases identical to TRBD1. This TCR came from a human donor with multiple sclerosis. Sequencing used CD8+ T cells from PBMCs. Written as DNA, the CDR3 is TGTGCCAGCAGTTTAGACAGGGGGTTGAGTGGCAATCAGCCCCAGCATTTT. This encodes CASSLDRGLSGNQPQHF.